This TCR beta chain emerged from a study of T cells in Graves' hyperthyroidism and ophthalmopathy. A lack of ophthalmopathy progression within 18 months defined stable Graves' hyperthyroidism. Diagnoses rested on clinical symptoms, serum thyroxine and TRAb, thyroid ultrasound and orbital computed tomography. Study-level points and caveats: The model forecast ophthalmopathy, anticipating it by a median around 6.5 months before onset. Separation of ophthalmopathy from stable hyperthyroidism was achieved by a 13 V-J model.

The investigators amplified TCR beta CDR3 regions from RNA transcripts. With the HTBI primer set, the TCR CDR3 went through a first round of RT-PCR. TCRdb independently ran MiXCR on the multiplex PCR reads; one entry per CDR3 protein. The sample has approximately 640,000 distinct CDR3 sequences, around a sixth seen once; the top ten hold around a sixth. This clonotype appeared many times. Its target is not known. V was trimmed by 2 bases and J by 3 bases, leaving 14 bases between them. This CDR3 has 16 residues. The V call is TRBV12-3 or TRBV12-4, the J call TRBJ2-1, with D possibly being TRBD2 (6 bases). Sequences were obtained from blood. The clonotype originates from a man aged 50-60 years with Graves' hyperthyroidism. The CDR3 coding sequence is TGTGCCAGCAGTTTAAATGGCGGGATTGGCTACAATGAGCAGTTCTTC. Residues: CASSLNGGIGYNEQFF.